Listed here are 27 T cell receptor beta chains from one sample, sequenced in a study of blood T cell repertoires in COVID-19. Sequencing used immunoSEQ multiplex PCR; TCRdb keeps in-frame clones, though not all of them. The sample consists of approximately 170,000 clones, roughly 70% of them appearing once. Sample: peripheral blood. The receptor set was obtained from a woman aged 80 or over with acute or convalescent COVID-19.

The chain couples TRBV6-4 to TRBJ1-1; D gene ambiguous. V gave up 3 bases and J gave up 1 base, with 12 bases separating them. The CDR3 loop spans 15 amino acids. Per the germline V gene, CDR1 is MRHNA and CDR2 is SNTAGT. As DNA, the CDR3 is TGTGCCAGCAGTGAGTCCTATGCAGGGAACACTGAAGCTTTCTTT. Translated: CASSESYAGNTEAFF.

This chain's CDR3 is CASSKANRGKTGELFF. The CDR3 bases are TGTGCCAGCAGCAAAGCGAACAGGGGAAAAACCGGGGAGCTGTTTTTT. V usage is TRBV21-1 and J usage is TRBJ2-2; no check of the table's D call, TRBD1, against the DNA was made. TRBV21-1 is shown as a pseudogene. The CDR3 spans 16 residues.

The rearrangement joins TRBV18 to TRBJ2-1; 7 bases are shared with TRBD1. The germline gives CDR1 KGHSH, CDR2 LQKENI. There are 14 residues in the CDR3. The V gene end was trimmed by 5 bases and the J gene end by 2 bases; junction bases not matched to a gene: 3. The CDR3 sequence: CASSSGQAYNEQFF. Here the CDR3 DNA reads TGTGCCAGCTCATCAGGACAGGCCTACAATGAGCAGTTCTTC.

V and J are TRBV28 and TRBJ1-2; TRBD1 aligns across 9 bases. Germline CDR1 and CDR2: MDHEN and SYDVKM. The CDR3 has 14 residues. The V and J ends lost 6 bases and 5 bases, in that order; junction bases with no gene match: 7. The CDR3 DNA is TGTGCCAGCAGCCTACAGGGGGCAAGGTATGGCTACACCTTC. It encodes CASSLQGARYGYTF.

The genes are TRBV4-2 and TRBJ2-7, with 8 bases identical to TRBD1. V shed 1 base, J shed 5 bases, and the junction held 4 bases outside the gene matches. Germline V gene lookup returns CDR1 LGHNA and CDR2 YNFKEQ. This CDR3 is 14 amino acids long. CDR3 sequence (DNA): TGTGCCAGCAGCCAAGGGACAGGGTACGACGAGCAGTACTTC. Encoded protein: CASSQGTGYDEQYF.

The gene calls are TRBV10-3 and TRBJ2-7; 8 nucleotides match TRBD1. J gave up 2 bases and V 5 bases, and 2 bases lay outside the gene matches. The CDR3 contains 13 residues. Germline loops: CDR1 ENHRY, CDR2 SYGVKD. CDR3 sequence reads: CAISMGQAYEQYF. In nucleotides, the CDR3 is TGTGCCATCAGTATGGGACAGGCCTACGAGCAGTACTTC.

The rearrangement links TRBV10-3 to TRBJ1-1, with D perhaps TRBD1 (5 bases). Germline values: CDR1 ENHRY, CDR2 SYGVKD. V gave up 8 bases and J gave up 5 bases, with 21 bases separating them. This CDR3 has 15 residues. The CDR3 bases are TGTGCCATCCGAACAGGACCAGGCTTGGGGACTGAAGCTTTCTTT. Amino acid sequence: CAIRTGPGLGTEAFF.

The rearrangement joins TRBV24-1 to TRBJ1-2; D is perhaps TRBD1 (5 bases). Germline lookup yields CDR1 KGHDR and CDR2 SFDVKD. The ends were cut back, 5 bases at V and 0 bases at J, with 12 bases in the middle. This CDR3 has 15 amino acids. CDR3 coding DNA: TGTGCCACCAGTGGCGGTGGAGGGGCTAACTATGGCTACACCTTC. Amino acid sequence: CATSGGGGANYGYTF.

The V and J genes are TRBV5-1 and TRBJ2-5, with a possible D match to TRBD1 (6 bases). From germline, CDR1 is SGHRS and CDR2 YFSETQ. The CDR3 sequence is 14 residues long. V lost 4 bases, J lost 2 bases, and 12 bases lay in between. The CDR3 nucleotides read TGCGCCAGCAGCCGACAGGAACCTCAAGAGACCCAGTACTTC. Protein: CASSRQEPQETQYF.

CDR3 protein: CASSYSSQGEAFF. The CDR3 region has the DNA TGTGCCAGCAGTTACTCGTCCCAGGGTGAAGCTTTCTTT. The genes are TRBV6-5 and TRBJ1-1; the D gene is possibly TRBD1 (5 bases). The CDR3 is 13 amino acids. CDR1 and CDR2 (germline): MNHEY, SVGAGI. V lost 0 bases and J lost 7, with 9 bases in between.

The chain links TRBV12-3 or TRBV12-4 to TRBJ1-4; 9 bases fit TRBD1. The V segment lost 6 bases and the J segment 10 bases; nucleotides outside the gene matches: 6. This CDR3 contains 13 residues. This CDR3 is CASRPGQGGKLFF. CDR3 nucleotides: TGTGCCAGCAGACCGGGACAGGGCGGAAAACTGTTTTTT.

V usage is TRBV5-1 and J usage is TRBJ1-1, with D possibly being TRBD1 (6 bases). The CDR3 runs to 16 residues. Germline V lookup: CDR1 SGHRS, CDR2 YFSETQ. The V end was cut by 0 bases, the J end by 1 base, with 13 bases between. This chain's CDR3 is CASSLDPQGTNTEAFF. CDR3 DNA sequence: TGCGCCAGCAGCTTGGATCCTCAGGGGACGAACACTGAAGCTTTCTTT.

V usage is TRBV4-1 and J usage is TRBJ1-1; D gene unclear. Per the germline V gene, CDR1 is MGHRA and CDR2 is YSYEKL. This CDR3 region has 16 residues. The V and J ends lost 4 bases and 0 bases respectively, with 15 bases between them. CDR3 sequence: CASSRSVDTLNTEAFF. CDR3 sequence (DNA): TGCGCCAGCAGCCGGTCAGTCGACACTCTGAACACTGAAGCTTTCTTT.

The V and J genes are TRBV2 and TRBJ1-4; D is possibly TRBD1 (6 bases). CDR3 length: 15 residues. V shed 2 bases and J shed 7 bases, with 14 bases lying between them. Germline lookup yields CDR1 SNHLY and CDR2 FYNNEI. The CDR3 nucleotides read TGTGCCAGCAGTGAATACGGGGGGCGCGGTGAAAAACTGTTTTTT. Its translation: CASSEYGGRGEKLFF.

This clone was seen more than once but under ten times. The chain recombines TRBV9 with TRBJ2-7; TRBD2 agrees at 9 bases. The CDR3 is 15 residues long. The trim removed 0 bases at V and 7 bases at J, leaving 8 bases unmatched. Germline CDR1 and CDR2: SGDLS and YYNGEE. The DNA of the CDR3 is TGTGCCAGCAGCGTAGGAGGCGGGAGGGCCAGGGAGCAGTACTTC. Amino acids: CASSVGGGRAREQYF.

Remarks on this clone: The same CDR3 arises from other DNA sequences in this sample as well. V gene TRBV9 combines with J gene TRBJ1-5, with D possibly TRBD1 on 5 matching bases. The CDR3 spans 15 residues. Per the germline V gene, CDR1 is SGDLS and CDR2 is YYNGEE. Trimming left V 0 bases short and J 2 bases short, with 9 bases between. CDR3 residues: CASSVGQGGNQPQHF. In DNA, the CDR3 is TGTGCCAGCAGCGTAGGCCAAGGGGGCAATCAGCCCCAGCATTTT.

This clone was counted ten times or more. V and J are TRBV30 and TRBJ2-3; 10 nucleotides align to TRBD1. V dropped 5 bases and J dropped 6; count of bases not matched to a gene: 8. The germline V gene has CDR1 GTSNPN and CDR2 SVGIG (reference sequence). The CDR3 extends over 14 amino acids. The CDR3 protein is CAWAPGQGYDTQYF. The CDR3 nucleotides are TGTGCCTGGGCCCCGGGACAGGGGTATGATACGCAGTATTTT.

This clone was recorded a few times. Other nucleotide sequences from this sample produce the same CDR3. This chain links TRBV10-3 with TRBJ1-5, with D possibly being TRBD1 (5 bases). The germline CDR1 and CDR2 sequences are ENHRY and SYGVKD. CDR3 size: 14 residues. Deletions cut 4 bases from V and 3 bases from J, with 10 bases between. The CDR3 protein is CAISGGGNNQPQHF. The DNA of the CDR3 is TGTGCCATCAGTGGGGGCGGTAACAATCAGCCCCAGCATTTT.

V usage is TRBV9 and J usage is TRBJ2-3; D not resolved. The CDR3 sequence is 14 residues long. The germline gives CDR1 SGDLS, CDR2 YYNGEE. Trimming cost V 3 bases and J 0 bases, with 8 bases left between them. In DNA form, the CDR3 reads TGTGCCAGCAGCGCGATGCTAAGCACAGATACGCAGTATTTT. Protein product: CASSAMLSTDTQYF. Complete variable domain (other parts from reference TRBV9 and TRBJ2-3): DSGVTQTPKHLITATGQRVTLRCSPRSGDLSVYWYQQSLDQGLQFLIQYYNGEERAKGNILERFSAQQFPDLHSELNLSSLELGDSALYFCASSAMLSTDTQYFGPGTRLTVL.

In its sample, this clone was seen a few times. The chain employs TRBV7-9 and TRBJ1-5; no firm D call. The CDR3 covers 12 residues. V shed 5 bases and J shed 4 bases, with 6 bases lying between them. Germline lookup yields CDR1 SEHNR and CDR2 FQNEAQ (reference sequence). The CDR3 coding sequence is TGTGCCAGCAGCCCCCCGAATCAGCCCCAGCATTTT. Its protein product is CASSPPNQPQHF.

The chain combines TRBV7-3 with TRBJ2-3, with 10 bases identical to TRBD2. The CDR3 has 20 amino acids. Germline values: CDR1 SGHTA, CDR2 FQGTGA. V trimming: 1 base; J trimming: 3 bases; junction bases outside the gene matches: 16. The CDR3 loop reads CASSLKGLSSGSGGTDTQYF. CDR3 coding DNA: TGTGCCAGCAGCTTAAAGGGTCTTTCTAGCGGGAGTGGAGGAACAGATACGCAGTATTTT.

V gene TRBV28 combines with J gene TRBJ1-4; 10 bases are shared with TRBD1. Germline CDR1 is MDHEN and CDR2 is SYDVKM. Trimming took 8 bases from V and 7 from J; bases not matched to a gene: 7. This CDR3 has 14 amino acids. CDR3 region: CASGSGTGAEKLFF. DNA of the CDR3: TGTGCCAGCGGCTCCGGGACAGGGGCTGAAAAACTGTTTTTT.

V and J are TRBV27 and TRBJ2-7; TRBD1 is a possible D gene (6 bases). CDR1 and CDR2 (germline): MNHEY, SMNVEV (reference sequence). The CDR3 is made up of 16 amino acids. V lost 4 bases and J lost 2, with 18 bases in between. In DNA form, the CDR3 reads TGTGCCAGCAGTTCCCTTGGGGCAGGGGAAACCTACGAGCAGTACTTC. Protein product: CASSSLGAGETYEQYF.

This chain uses TRBV30 with TRBJ1-1; TRBD1 agrees at 8 bases. CDR1 and CDR2 (germline): GTSNPN, SVGIG (reference sequence). This CDR3 spans 13 amino acids. V dropped 2 bases and J dropped 6; count of bases not matched to a gene: 5. The CDR3 reads CAWSQQGAAEAFF. CDR3 coding DNA: TGTGCCTGGAGTCAGCAGGGGGCAGCTGAAGCTTTCTTT.

This chain links TRBV6-1 with TRBJ2-1, with TRBD2 matching over 8 bases. The germline V gene has CDR1 MNHNS and CDR2 SASEGT. The trim removed 3 bases at V and 7 bases at J, leaving 8 bases unmatched. CDR3 length equals 15 residues. The CDR3 DNA reads TGTGCCAGCAGTGACCCGGGACTAGAGTTGAATGAGCAGTTCTTC. Translation: CASSDPGLELNEQFF.

The chain recombines TRBV28 with TRBJ2-4; D not certain. Germline-derived CDR1 and CDR2 are MDHEN and SYDVKM. CDR3 length: 14 amino acids. V lost 2 bases and J 2 bases, leaving 7 bases between the germline ends. CDR3 region: CASSLVQSKNIQYF. The CDR3, as DNA: TGTGCCAGCAGTTTAGTACAGTCCAAAAACATTCAGTACTTC.

The chain uses TRBV11-3 and TRBJ2-1; 7 nucleotides match TRBD2. V gave up 1 base and J gave up 6 bases; unmatched junction bases: 9. The length of the CDR3 is 16 residues. CDR1 is SGHNT, CDR2 YENEEA, per germline. CDR3 DNA: TGTGCCAGCAGCTTAGGTCTAGGGAGGGGATTCAATGAGCAGTTCTTC. Translated: CASSLGLGRGFNEQFF. The entire variable domain, with the rest obtained from reference TRBV11-3 and TRBJ2-1, is as follows: EAGVVQSPRYKIIEKKQPVAFWCNPISGHNTLYWYLQNLGQGPELLIRYENEEAVDDSQLPKDRFSAERLKGVDSTLKIQPAELGDSAVYLCASSLGLGRGFNEQFFGPGTRLTVL.